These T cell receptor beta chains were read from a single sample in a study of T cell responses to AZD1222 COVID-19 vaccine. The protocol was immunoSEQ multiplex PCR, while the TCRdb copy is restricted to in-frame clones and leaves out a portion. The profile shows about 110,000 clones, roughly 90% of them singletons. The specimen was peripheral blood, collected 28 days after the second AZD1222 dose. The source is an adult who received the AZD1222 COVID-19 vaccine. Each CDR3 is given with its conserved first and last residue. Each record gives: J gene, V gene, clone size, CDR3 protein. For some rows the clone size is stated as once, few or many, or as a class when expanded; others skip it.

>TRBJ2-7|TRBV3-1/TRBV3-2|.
CASSQDPTAPYEQYF
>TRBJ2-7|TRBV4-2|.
CASSQELGRARFEQYF
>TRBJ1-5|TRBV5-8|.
CASSYRDGGNQPQHF
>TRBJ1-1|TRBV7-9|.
CASSLTANTEAFF
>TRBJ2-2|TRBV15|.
CATSRDLPGVGTGELFF
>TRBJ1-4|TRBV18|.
CASSLTESNEKLFF
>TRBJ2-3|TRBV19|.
CASSDEGSADTQYF
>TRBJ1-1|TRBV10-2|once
CASSEYSGSVDTEAFF
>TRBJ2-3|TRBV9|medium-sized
CASSASHGQANTDTQYF
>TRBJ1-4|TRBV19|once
CASSPGRGQRPGGEKLFF
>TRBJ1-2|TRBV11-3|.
CASSLGLALGYTF
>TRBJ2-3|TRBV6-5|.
CASSYSRGGDTQYF
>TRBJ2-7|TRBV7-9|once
CASSPGTNEVQYF
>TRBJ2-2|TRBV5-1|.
CASSSGTSDSGELFF
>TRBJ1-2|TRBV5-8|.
CASSHGGAANYGYTF
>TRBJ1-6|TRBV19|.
CASTEGTPRSSYNSPLHF
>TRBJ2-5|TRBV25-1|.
CASSDIENIKGTQYF
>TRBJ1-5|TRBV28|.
CASKLRTWRLDNQPQHF
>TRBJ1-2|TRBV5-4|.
CASSSFLANSYGYTF
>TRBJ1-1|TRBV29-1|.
CSVERGAGTEAFF
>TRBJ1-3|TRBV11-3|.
CASSWYTGNTIYF
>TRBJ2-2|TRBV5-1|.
CASSLAGRTQNTGELFF
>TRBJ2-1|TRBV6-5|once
CACGLYNEQFF
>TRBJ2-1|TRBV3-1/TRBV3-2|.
CASNPGTLYNEQFF
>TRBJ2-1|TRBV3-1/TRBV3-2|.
CASSQIANEQFF
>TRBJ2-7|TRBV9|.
CASSRQVSYEQYF
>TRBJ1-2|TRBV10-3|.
CAISGIGAGRRYTF
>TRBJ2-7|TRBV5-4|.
CASSFQGDYEQYF
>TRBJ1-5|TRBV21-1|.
CASSVALQPQHF
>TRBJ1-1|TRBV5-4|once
CASSPTTGVNTEAFF
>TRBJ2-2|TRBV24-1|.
CATSDPKRENTGELFF
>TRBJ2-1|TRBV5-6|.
CASSGTSNSYNEQFF
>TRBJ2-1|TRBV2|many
CASTLSGGEQFF
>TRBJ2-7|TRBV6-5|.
CASSYRGRSSGYEQYF
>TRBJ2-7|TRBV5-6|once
CASSSISVYYEQYF
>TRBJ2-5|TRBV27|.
CASSTRSSETQYF
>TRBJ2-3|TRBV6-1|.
CASSEDSDRDYGTDTQYF
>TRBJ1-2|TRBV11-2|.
CASRSFAGVNGYTF
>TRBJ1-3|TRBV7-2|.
CASSLGPGQGGNTIYF
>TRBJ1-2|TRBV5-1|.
CASSFSGQYGYTF
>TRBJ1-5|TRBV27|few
CASSYRMVNQPQHF
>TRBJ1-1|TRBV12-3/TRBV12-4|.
CASTTGTGRAFF
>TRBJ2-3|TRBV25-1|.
CASSESAGRSTDTQYF
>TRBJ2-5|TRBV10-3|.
CAISESGLAGVGETQYF
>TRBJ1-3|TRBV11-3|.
CASRDSGNTIYF
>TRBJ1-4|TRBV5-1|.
CASSWRGVGTNEKLFF
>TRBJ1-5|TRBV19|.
CASSLGTAVHQPQHF
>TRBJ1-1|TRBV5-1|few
CASRFLLNTEAFF
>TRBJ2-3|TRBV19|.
CASSTGQYTDTQYF
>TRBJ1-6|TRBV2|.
CASDGGWNSPLHF
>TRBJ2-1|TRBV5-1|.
CASSLLPTSDNEQFF
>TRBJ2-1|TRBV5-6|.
CASSLESGLAGGSYNEQFF
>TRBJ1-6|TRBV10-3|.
CAIRGGRDSPLHF
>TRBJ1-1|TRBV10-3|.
CAIRSTGNTEAFF
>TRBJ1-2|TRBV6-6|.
CASSYIPGHNYGYTF